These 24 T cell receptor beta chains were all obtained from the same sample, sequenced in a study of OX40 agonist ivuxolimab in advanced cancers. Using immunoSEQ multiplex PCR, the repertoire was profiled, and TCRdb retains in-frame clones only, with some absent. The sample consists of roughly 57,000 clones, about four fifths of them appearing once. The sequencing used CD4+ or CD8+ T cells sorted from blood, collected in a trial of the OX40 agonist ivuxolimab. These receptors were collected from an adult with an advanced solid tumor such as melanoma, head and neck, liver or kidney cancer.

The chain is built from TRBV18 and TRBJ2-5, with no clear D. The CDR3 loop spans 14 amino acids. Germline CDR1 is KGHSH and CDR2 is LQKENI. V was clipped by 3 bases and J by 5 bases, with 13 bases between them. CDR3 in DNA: TGTGCCAGCTCACCCGGGCAGGTTCGTGAGACCCAGTACTTC. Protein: CASSPGQVRETQYF. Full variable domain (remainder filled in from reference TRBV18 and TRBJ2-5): NAGVMQNPRHLVRRRGQEARLRCSPMKGHSHVYWYRQLPEEGLKFMVYLQKENIIDESGMPKERFSAEFPKEGPSILRIQQVVRGDSAAYFCASSPGQVRETQYFGPGTRLLVL.

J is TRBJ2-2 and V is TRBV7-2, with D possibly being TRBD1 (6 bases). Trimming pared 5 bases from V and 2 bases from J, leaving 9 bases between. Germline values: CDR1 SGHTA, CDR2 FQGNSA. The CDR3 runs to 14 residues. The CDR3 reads CASSPRGNTGELFF. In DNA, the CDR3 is TGTGCCAGCAGCCCCAGGGGTAACACCGGGGAGCTGTTTTTT.

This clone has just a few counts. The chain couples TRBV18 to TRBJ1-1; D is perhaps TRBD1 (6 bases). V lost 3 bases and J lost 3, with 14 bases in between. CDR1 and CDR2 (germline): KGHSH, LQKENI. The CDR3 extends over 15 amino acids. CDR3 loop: CASSPRGKGDTEAFF. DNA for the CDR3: TGTGCCAGCTCACCGAGGGGGAAGGGGGACACTGAAGCTTTCTTT.

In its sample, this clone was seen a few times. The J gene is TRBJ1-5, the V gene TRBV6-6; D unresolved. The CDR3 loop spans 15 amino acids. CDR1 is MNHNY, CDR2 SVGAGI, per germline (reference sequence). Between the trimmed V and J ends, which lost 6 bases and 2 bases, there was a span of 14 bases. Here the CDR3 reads CASSLRAGGNQPQHF. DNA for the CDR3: TGTGCCAGCAGCCTTCGGGCAGGAGGCAATCAGCCCCAGCATTTT.

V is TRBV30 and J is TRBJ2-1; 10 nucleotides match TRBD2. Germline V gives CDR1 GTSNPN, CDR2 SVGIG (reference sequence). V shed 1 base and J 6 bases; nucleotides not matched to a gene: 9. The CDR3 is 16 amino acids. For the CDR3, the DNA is TGTGCCTGGAGTGCCCCTGGAGGACTAGCGGCCAATGAGCAGTTCTTC. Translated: CAWSAPGGLAANEQFF.

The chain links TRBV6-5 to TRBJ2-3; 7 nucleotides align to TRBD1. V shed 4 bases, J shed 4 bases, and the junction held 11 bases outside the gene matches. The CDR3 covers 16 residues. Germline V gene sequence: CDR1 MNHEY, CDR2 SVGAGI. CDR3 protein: CASSSYRGLSADTQYF. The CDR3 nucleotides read TGTGCCAGCAGTTCTTACAGGGGATTAAGCGCAGATACGCAGTATTTT.

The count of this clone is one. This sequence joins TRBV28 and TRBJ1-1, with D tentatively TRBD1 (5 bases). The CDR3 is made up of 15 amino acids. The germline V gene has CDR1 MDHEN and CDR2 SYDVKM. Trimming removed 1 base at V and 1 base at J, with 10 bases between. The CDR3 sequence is CASSLLGPPNTEAFF. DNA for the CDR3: TGTGCCAGCAGTTTATTGGGACCCCCGAACACTGAAGCTTTCTTT. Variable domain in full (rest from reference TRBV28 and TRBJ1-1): DVKVTQSSRYLVKRTGEKVFLECVQDMDHENMFWYRQDPGLGLRLIYFSYDVKMKEKGDIPEGYSVSREKKERFSLILESASTNQTSMYLCASSLLGPPNTEAFFGQGTRLTVV.

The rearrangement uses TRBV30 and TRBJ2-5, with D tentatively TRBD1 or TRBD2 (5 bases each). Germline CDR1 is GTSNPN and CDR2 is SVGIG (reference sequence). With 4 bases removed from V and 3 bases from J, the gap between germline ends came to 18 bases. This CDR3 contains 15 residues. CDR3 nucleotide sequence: TGTGCCTGGACTCCGTTGGGGGATGTAAAAGAGACCCAGTACTTC. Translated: CAWTPLGDVKETQYF.

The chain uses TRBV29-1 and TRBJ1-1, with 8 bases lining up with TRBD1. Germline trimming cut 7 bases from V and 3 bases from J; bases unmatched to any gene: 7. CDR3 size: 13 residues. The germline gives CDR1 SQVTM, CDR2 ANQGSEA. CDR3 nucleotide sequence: TGCAGCGGAGGACAGGGTGGCGACACTGAAGCTTTCTTT. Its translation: CSGGQGGDTEAFF. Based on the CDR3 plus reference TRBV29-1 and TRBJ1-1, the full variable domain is SAVISQKPSRDICQRGTSLTIQCQVDSQVTMMFWYRQQPGQSLTLIATANQGSEATYESGFVIDKFPISRPNLTFSTLTVSNMSPEDSSIYLCSGGQGGDTEAFFGQGTRLTVV.

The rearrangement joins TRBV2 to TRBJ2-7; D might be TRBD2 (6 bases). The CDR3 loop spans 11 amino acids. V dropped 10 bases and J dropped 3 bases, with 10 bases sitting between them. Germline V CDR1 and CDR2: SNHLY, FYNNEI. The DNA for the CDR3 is TGTGCCACCCGGAGGGGCTACGAGCAGTACTTC. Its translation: CATRRGYEQYF. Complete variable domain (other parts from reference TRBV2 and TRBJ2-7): EPEVTQTPSHQVTQMGQEVILRCVPISNHLYFYWYRQILGQKVEFLVSFYNNEISEKSEIFDDQFSVERPDGSNFTLKIRSTKLEDSAMYFCATRRGYEQYFGPGTRLTVT.

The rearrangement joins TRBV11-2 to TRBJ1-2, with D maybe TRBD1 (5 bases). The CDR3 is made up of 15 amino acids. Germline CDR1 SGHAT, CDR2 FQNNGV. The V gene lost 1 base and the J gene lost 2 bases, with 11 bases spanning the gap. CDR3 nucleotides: TGTGCCAGCAGCTTAGGGATGGGGACGAACTATGGCTACACCTTC. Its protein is CASSLGMGTNYGYTF.

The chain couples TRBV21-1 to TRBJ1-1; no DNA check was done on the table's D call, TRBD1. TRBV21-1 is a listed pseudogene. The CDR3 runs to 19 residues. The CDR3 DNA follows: TGTGCCAGCAACAAAAGGAGGCCGACAGGGGGCGGCATGAACACTGAAGCTTTCTTT. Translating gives CASNKRRPTGGGMNTEAFF.

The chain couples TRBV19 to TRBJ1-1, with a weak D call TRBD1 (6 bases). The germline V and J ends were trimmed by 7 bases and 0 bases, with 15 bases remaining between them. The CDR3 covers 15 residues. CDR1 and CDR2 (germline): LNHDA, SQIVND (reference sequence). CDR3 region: CASTTGTNMNTEAFF. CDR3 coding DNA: TGTGCCAGTACCACCGGGACAAACATGAACACTGAAGCTTTCTTT.

CDR3 sequence (DNA): TGTGCCTGGACGCGACAGCCAGAGAGCACAGATACGCAGTATTTT. Translating it yields CAWTRQPESTDTQYF. This chain uses TRBV30 with TRBJ2-3; tentative D call: TRBD1 (5 bases). Trimming took off 4 bases at V and 0 bases at J, with 14 bases between the two ends. This CDR3 has 15 amino acids. The germline CDR1 and CDR2 sequences are GTSNPN and SVGIG (reference sequence).

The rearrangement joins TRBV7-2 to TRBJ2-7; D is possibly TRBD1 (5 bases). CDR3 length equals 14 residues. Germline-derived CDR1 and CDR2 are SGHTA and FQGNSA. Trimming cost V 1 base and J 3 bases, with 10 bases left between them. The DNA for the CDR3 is TGTGCCAGCAGCTTAGAGTCCAGGGTCTACGAGCAGTACTTC. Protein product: CASSLESRVYEQYF.

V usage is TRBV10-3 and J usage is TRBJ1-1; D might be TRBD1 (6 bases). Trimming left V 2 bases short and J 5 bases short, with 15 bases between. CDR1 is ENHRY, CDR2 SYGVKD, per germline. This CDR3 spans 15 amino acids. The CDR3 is CAISEPSQGGTEAFF. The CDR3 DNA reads TGTGCCATCAGTGAGCCGTCCCAAGGGGGAACTGAAGCTTTCTTT.

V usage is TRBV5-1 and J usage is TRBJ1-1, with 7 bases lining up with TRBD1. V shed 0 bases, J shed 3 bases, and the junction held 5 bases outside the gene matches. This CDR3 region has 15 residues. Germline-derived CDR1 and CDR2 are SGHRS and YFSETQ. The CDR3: CASSLGQGYDTEAFF. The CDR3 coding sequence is TGCGCCAGCAGCTTGGGACAGGGATATGACACTGAAGCTTTCTTT.

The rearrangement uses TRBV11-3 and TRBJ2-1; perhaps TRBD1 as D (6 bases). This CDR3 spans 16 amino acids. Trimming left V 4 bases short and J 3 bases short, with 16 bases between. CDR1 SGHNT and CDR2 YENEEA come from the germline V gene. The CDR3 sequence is CASSSQRGRGYNEQFF. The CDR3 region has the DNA TGTGCCAGCAGCTCCCAGAGGGGGAGAGGCTACAATGAGCAGTTCTTC.

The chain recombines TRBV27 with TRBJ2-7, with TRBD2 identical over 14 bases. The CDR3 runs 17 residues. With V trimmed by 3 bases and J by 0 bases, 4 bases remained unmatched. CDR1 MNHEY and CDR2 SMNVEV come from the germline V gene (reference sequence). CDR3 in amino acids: CASSFRLAGGSSYEQYF. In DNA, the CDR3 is TGTGCCAGCAGTTTTAGACTAGCGGGAGGGAGCTCCTACGAGCAGTACTTC.

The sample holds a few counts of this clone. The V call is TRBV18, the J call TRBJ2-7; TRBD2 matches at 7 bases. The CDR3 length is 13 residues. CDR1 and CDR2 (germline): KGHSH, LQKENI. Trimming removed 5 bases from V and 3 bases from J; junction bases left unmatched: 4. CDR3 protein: CASSIPGGYEQYF. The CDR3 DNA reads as TGTGCCAGCTCAATCCCGGGAGGCTACGAGCAGTACTTC.

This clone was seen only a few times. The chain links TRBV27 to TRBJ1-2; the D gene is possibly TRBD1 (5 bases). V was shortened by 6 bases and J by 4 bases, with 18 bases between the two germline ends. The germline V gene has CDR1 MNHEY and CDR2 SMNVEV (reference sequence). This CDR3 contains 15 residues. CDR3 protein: CASSVQGDWGYGYTF. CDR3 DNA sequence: TGTGCCAGCAGCGTCCAAGGGGATTGGGGCTATGGCTACACCTTC.

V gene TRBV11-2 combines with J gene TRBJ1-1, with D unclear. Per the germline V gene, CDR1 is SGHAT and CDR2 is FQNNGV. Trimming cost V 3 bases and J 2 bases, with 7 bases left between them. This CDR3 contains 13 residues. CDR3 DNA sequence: TGTGCCAGCAGCTTCCGGGCTAACACTGAAGCTTTCTTT. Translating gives CASSFRANTEAFF. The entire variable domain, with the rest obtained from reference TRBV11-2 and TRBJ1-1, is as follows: EAGVAQSPRYKIIEKRQSVAFWCNPISGHATLYWYQQILGQGPKLLIQFQNNGVVDDSQLPKDRFSAERLKGVDSTLKIQPAKLEDSAVYLCASSFRANTEAFFGQGTRLTVV.

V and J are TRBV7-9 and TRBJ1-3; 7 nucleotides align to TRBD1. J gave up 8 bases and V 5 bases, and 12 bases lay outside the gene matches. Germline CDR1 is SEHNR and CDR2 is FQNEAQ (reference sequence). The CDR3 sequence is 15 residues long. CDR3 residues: CASSPLNNRGDTIYF. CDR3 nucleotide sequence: TGTGCCAGCAGCCCTTTAAACAACAGGGGAGACACCATATATTTT.

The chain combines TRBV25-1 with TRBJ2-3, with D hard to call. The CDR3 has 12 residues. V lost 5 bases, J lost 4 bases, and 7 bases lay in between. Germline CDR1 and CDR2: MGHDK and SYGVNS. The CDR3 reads CASSRIPDTQYF. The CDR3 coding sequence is TGTGCCAGCAGTCGAATTCCAGATACGCAGTATTTT.